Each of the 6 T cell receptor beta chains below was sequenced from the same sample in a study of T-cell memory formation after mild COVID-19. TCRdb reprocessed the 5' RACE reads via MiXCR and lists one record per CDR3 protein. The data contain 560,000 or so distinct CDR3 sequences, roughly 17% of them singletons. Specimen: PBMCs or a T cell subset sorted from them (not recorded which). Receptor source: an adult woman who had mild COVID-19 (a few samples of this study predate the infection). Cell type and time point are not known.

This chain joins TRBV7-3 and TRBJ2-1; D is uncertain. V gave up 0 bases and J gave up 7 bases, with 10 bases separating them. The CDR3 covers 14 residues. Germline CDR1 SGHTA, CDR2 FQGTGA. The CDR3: CASSLTGHSNEQFF. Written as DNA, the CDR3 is TGTGCCAGCAGCTTAACCGGGCATTCAAATGAGCAGTTCTTC.

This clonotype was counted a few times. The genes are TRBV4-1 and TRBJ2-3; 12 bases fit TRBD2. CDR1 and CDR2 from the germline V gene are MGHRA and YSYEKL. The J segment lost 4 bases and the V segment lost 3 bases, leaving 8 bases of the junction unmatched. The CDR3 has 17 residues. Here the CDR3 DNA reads TGCGCCAGCAGCCATCCTCCTAGCGGGGGGGCACCAGATACGCAGTATTTT. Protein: CASSHPPSGGAPDTQYF.

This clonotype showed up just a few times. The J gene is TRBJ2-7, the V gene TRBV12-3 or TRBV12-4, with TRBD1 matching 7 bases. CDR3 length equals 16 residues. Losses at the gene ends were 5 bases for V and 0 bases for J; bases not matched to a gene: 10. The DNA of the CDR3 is TGTGCCAGCAGTAACACCGGGACAGCTAACTCCTACGAGCAGTACTTC. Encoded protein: CASSNTGTANSYEQYF.

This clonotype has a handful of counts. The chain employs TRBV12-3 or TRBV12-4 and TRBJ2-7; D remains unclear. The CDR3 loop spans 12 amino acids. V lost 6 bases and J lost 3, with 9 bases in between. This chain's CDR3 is CASSRRLYEQYF. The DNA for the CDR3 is TGTGCCAGCAGCCGTAGGCTCTACGAGCAGTACTTC.

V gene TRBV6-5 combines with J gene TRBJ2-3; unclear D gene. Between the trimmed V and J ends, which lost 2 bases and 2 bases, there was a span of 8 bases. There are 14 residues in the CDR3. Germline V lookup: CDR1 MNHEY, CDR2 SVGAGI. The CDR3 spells CASSYGRFTDTQYF. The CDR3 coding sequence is TGTGCCAGCAGTTACGGCAGGTTCACAGATACGCAGTATTTT.

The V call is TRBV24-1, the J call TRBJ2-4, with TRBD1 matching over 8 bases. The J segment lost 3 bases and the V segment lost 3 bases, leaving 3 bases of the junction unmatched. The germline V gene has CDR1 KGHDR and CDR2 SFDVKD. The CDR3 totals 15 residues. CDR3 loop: CATSDPTGGKNIQYF. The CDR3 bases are TGTGCCACCAGTGATCCAACAGGGGGCAAAAACATTCAGTACTTC.